This T cell receptor beta chain was recovered during a study of T cell responses to AZD1222 COVID-19 vaccine. Overall study findings and caveats: With dominance at 160-218 and 743-854, vaccine-associated CD4 TCRs spanned spike. Among spike-specific TCRs, nearly half reportedly target unmutated variant regions. Donors, mostly white British, included more females; clonal diversity was possibly underestimated.

Notes on this clone: Its antigen is currently unknown. Different DNA sequences within this sample yield the same CDR3.

Investigators merged groups given second doses at roughly 4 or roughly 12 weeks. Sequencing was performed with immunoSEQ multiplex PCR; in TCRdb, only in-frame clones are kept and a portion is missing. The sample consists of about 86,000 clones, approximately 88% of them appearing once. Per germline, CDR1 MGHRA and CDR2 YSYEKL. The V end lost 3 bases, the J end lost 4 bases, and 16 bases lay between the germline ends. This CDR3 is built from 16 residues. The specimen was peripheral blood, collected 28 days after the second AZD1222 dose. The chain employs TRBV4-1 and TRBJ2-1; D not certain. The receptor's source is an adult who received the AZD1222 COVID-19 vaccine. The CDR3 sequence: CASSQTPAPSYNEQFF. CDR3 nucleotides: TGCGCCAGCAGCCAGACCCCTGCACCATCATACAATGAGCAGTTCTTC.